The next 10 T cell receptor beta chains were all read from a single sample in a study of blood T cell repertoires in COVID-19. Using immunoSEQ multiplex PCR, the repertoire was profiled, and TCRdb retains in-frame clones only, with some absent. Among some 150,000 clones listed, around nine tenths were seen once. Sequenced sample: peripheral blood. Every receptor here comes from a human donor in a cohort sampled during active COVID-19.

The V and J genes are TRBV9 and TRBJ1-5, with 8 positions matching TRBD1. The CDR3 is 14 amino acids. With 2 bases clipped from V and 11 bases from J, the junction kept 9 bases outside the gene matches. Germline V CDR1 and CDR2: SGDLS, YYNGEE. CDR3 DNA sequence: TGTGCCAGCAGCGTCGGACAGGGCTTTGAGACCCAGCATTTT. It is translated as CASSVGQGFETQHF. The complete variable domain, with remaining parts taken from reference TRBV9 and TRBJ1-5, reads DSGVTQTPKHLITATGQRVTLRCSPRSGDLSVYWYQQSLDQGLQFLIQYYNGEERAKGNILERFSAQQFPDLHSELNLSSLELGDSALYFCASSVGQGFETQHFGDGTRLSIL.

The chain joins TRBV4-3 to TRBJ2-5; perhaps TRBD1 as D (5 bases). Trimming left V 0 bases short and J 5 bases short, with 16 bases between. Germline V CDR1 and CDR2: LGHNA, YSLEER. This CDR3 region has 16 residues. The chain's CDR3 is CASSQDSFGRVETQYF. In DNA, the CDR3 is TGCGCCAGCAGCCAAGATAGCTTTGGCAGGGTGGAGACCCAGTACTTC.

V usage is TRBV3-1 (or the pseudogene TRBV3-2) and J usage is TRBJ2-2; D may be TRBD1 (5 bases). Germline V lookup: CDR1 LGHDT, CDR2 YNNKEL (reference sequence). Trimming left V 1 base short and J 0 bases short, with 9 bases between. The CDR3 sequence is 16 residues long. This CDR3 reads CASSQVDSSNTGELFF. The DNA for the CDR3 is TGTGCCAGCAGCCAAGTCGACAGTTCGAACACCGGGGAGCTGTTTTTT.

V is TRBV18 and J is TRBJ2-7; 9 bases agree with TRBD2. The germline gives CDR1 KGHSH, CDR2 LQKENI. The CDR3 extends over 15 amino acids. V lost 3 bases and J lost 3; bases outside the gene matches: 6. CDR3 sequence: CASSPGGAGGYEQYF. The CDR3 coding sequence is TGTGCCAGCTCACCCGGGGGAGCGGGAGGCTACGAGCAGTACTTC.

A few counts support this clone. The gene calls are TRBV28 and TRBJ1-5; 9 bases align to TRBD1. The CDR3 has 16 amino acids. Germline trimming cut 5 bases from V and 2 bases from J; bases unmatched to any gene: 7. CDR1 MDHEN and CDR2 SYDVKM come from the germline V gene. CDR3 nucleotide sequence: TGTGCCAGCAGTACCCACGGACAGGGGCGCAATCAGCCCCAGCATTTT. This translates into CASSTHGQGRNQPQHF.

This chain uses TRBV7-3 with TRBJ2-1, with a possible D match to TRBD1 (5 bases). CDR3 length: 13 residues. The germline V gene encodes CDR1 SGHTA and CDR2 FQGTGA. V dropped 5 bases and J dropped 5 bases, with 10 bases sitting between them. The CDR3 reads CASSTNRNNEQFF. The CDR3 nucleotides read TGTGCCAGCAGCACCAACAGGAACAATGAGCAGTTCTTC.

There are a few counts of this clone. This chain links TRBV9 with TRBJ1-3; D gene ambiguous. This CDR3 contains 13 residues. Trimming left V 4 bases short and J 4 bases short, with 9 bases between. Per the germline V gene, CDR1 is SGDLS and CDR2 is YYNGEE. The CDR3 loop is CASSQSLGNTIYF. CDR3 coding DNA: TGTGCCAGCAGCCAAAGCTTAGGAAACACCATATATTTT.

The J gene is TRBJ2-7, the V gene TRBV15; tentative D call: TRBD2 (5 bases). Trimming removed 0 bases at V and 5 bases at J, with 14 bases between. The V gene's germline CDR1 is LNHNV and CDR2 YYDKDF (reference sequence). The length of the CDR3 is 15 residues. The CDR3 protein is CATSRDPGFAHEQYF. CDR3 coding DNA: TGTGCCACCAGCAGAGATCCGGGGTTTGCACACGAGCAGTACTTC.

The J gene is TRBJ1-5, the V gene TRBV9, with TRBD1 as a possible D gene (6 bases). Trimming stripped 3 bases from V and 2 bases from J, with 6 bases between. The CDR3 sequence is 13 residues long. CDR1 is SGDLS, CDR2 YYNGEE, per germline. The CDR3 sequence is CASSAGGNQPQHF. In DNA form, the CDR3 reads TGTGCCAGCAGCGCAGGGGGCAATCAGCCCCAGCATTTT.

The CDR3 spells CASSFGQGKNTGELFF. The DNA of the CDR3 is TGTGCCAGCAGCTTCGGACAGGGCAAGAACACCGGGGAGCTGTTTTTT. The chain is built from TRBV5-5 and TRBJ2-2, with 8 nucleotides matching TRBD1. The CDR3 loop spans 16 amino acids. Germline assignment: CDR1 SGHKS and CDR2 YYEKEE (reference sequence). V shed 2 bases and J 1 base; nucleotides not matched to a gene: 4.